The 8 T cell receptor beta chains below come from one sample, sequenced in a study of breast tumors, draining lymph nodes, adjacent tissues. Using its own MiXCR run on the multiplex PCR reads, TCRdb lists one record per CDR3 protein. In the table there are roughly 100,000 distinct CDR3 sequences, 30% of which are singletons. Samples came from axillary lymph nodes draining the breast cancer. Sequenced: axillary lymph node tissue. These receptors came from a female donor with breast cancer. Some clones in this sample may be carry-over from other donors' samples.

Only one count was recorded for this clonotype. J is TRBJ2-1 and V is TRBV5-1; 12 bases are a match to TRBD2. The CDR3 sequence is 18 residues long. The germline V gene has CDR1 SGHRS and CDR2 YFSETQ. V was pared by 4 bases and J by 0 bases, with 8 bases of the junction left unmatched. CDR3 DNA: TGCGCCAGCAGCAAGGGACTAGCGGGCGCCAGCTCCTACAATGAGCAGTTCTTC. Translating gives CASSKGLAGASSYNEQFF.

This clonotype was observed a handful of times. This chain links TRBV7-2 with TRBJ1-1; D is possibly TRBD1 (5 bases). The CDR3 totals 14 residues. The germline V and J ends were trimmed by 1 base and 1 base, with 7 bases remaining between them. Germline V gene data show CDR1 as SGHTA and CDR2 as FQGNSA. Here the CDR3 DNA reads TGTGCCAGCAGCTTAGTTCAGGGGAACACTGAAGCTTTCTTT. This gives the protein CASSLVQGNTEAFF.

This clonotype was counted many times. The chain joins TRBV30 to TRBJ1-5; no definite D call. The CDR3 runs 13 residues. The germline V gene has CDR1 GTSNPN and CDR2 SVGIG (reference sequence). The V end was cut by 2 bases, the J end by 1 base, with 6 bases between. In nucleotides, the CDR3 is TGTGCCTGGAGTTCGGACAGCAATCAGCCCCAGCATTTT. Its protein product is CAWSSDSNQPQHF.

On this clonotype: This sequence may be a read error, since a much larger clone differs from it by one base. The CDR3 DNA reads TGTGCCAGCAGGTCCGGGACTAGCGGATTCAATGGGCAGTTCTTC. Residues: CASRSGTSGFNGQFF. J is TRBJ2-1 and V is TRBV6-1, with 11 bases aligning to TRBD2. This CDR3 is 15 amino acids long. Looked up from germline, CDR1 is MNHNS and CDR2 is SASEGT.

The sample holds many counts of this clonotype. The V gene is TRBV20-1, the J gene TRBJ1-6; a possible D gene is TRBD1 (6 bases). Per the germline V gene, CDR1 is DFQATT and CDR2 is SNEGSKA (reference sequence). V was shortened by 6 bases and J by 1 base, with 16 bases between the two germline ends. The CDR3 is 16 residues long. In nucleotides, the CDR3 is TGCAGTGCACCTGACAGGTTGGGGTCCTATAATTCACCCCTCCACTTT. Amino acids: CSAPDRLGSYNSPLHF.

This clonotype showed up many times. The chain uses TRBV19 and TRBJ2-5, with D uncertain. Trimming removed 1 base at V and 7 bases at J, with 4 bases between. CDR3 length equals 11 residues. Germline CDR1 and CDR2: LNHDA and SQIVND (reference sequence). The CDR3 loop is CASSIGGTQYF. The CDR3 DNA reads TGTGCCAGTAGTATAGGGGGGACCCAGTACTTC. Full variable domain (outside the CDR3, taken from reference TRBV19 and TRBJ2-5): DGGITQSPKYLFRKEGQNVTLSCEQNLNHDAMYWYRQDPGQGLRLIYYSQIVNDFQKGDIAEGYSVSREKKESFPLTVTSAQKNPTAFYLCASSIGGTQYFGPGTRLLVL.

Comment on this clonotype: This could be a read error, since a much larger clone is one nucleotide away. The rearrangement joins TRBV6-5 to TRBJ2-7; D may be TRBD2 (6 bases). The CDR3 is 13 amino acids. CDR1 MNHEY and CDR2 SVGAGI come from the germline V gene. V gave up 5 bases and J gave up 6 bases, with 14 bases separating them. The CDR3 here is CASSHGRPVEQYF. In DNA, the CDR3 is TGTGCCAGCAGTCACGGGAGACCGGTCGAGCAGTACTTC.

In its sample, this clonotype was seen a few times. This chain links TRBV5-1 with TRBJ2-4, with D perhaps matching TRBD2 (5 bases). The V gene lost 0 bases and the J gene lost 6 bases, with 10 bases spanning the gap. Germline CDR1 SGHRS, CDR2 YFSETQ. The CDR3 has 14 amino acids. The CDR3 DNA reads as TGCGCCAGCAGCTTGGCGGGAACTATAAACATTCAGTACTTC. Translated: CASSLAGTINIQYF.